Listed below are T cell receptor beta chains from one sample, sequenced in a study of T cell repertoires in cytomegalovirus infection. TCRdb analysed the reads with MiXCR anew, one entry per CDR3 protein. The sample consists of about 600,000 distinct CDR3 sequences, approximately 24% of them appearing once. Sequenced sample: CD8+ T cells from PBMCs. The receptors were sampled from a human donor in good health (CMV status not recorded). Some clones in this sample may be carry-over from other donors' samples. The CDR3 runs from the conserved cysteine through the conserved F or W. The D gene is left open where the match is weak. Clone size is not always given. Where it is, it says once, few, many or a class for expanded clones.

v_gene	d_gene	j_gene	abundance	CDR3aa	CDR3nt
TRBV12-3/TRBV12-4	-	TRBJ2-1	few	CASTRSGGLSYNEQFF	TGTGCCAGCACCCGGTCCGGGGGGCTATCCTACAATGAGCAGTTCTTC
TRBV5-1	TRBD2	TRBJ2-5	-	CASSLEMNGLAGEETQYF	TGCGCCAGCAGCTTGGAAATGAACGGACTAGCGGGGGAAGAGACCCAGTACTTC
TRBV28	TRBD2	TRBJ2-1	few	CASSLLGGGTHNEQFF	TGTGCCAGCAGTTTATTAGGCGGGGGGACACACAATGAGCAGTTCTTC
TRBV12-5	-	TRBJ1-1	few	CASGSPGVSTFF	TGTGCTAGTGGTTCCCCGGGAGTCTCAACTTTCTTT
TRBV27	TRBD1	TRBJ2-5	-	CASSLRGGGETQYF	TGTGCCAGCAGTTTAAGAGGGGGCGGCGAGACCCAGTACTTC
TRBV29-1	-	TRBJ2-2	few	CSVLVGSGELFF	TGCAGCGTTTTGGTGGGCAGCGGGGAGCTGTTTTTT
TRBV7-9	-	TRBJ1-6	few	CASSVESVYNSPLHF	TGTGCCAGCAGCGTGGAAAGTGTATATAATTCACCCCTCCACTTT
TRBV29-1	-	TRBJ2-1	-	CSVGRGADYNEQFF	TGCAGCGTTGGCCGGGGGGCTGACTACAATGAGCAGTTCTTC
TRBV7-9	-	TRBJ1-1	-	CASSGTLTEAFF	TGTGCCAGCAGCGGGACCCTCACTGAAGCTTTCTTT
TRBV3-1	-	TRBJ2-7	-	CASSRSTDYEQYF	TGTGCCAGCAGCCGAAGTACGGACTACGAGCAGTACTTC
TRBV7-8	-	TRBJ1-1	many	CASSLEMMNTEAFF	TGTGCCAGCAGCTTAGAAATGATGAACACTGAAGCTTTCTTT
TRBV15	TRBD1	TRBJ2-5	-	CATSRSPGQQETQYF	TGTGCCACCAGCAGATCACCGGGACAGCAAGAGACCCAGTACTTC
TRBV19	-	TRBJ2-1	few	CASSITLDGNEQFF	TGTGCCAGTAGTATAACCCTAGATGGGAATGAGCAGTTCTTC
TRBV7-8	-	TRBJ2-1	many	CASSLEPGLDEQFF	TGTGCCAGCAGCTTAGAACCGGGGTTAGATGAGCAGTTCTTC
TRBV29-1	-	TRBJ2-3	few	CSLTKDTQYF	TGCAGCTTAACCAAAGATACGCAGTATTTT
TRBV19	-	TRBJ2-6	-	CASTDWQATLEGANVLTF	TGTGCCAGTACGGATTGGCAGGCAACATTGGAAGGGGCCAACGTCCTGACTTTC
TRBV25-1	-	TRBJ1-3	few	CASSERYSGNTIYF	TGTGCCAGCTCCGAGCGGTACTCTGGAAACACCATATATTTT
TRBV20-1	TRBD1	TRBJ2-7	few	CSAREQQGYYEQYF	TGCAGTGCTAGAGAACAACAGGGGTACTACGAGCAGTACTTC
TRBV12-3/TRBV12-4	-	TRBJ1-1	-	CASRAGGWNTEAFF	TGTGCCAGCAGAGCGGGAGGGTGGAACACTGAAGCTTTCTTT
TRBV14	-	TRBJ2-5	few	CASSPYRDQETQYF	TGTGCCAGCAGCCCATACAGAGATCAAGAGACCCAGTACTTC
TRBV2	-	TRBJ1-2	-	CVSCGTYYGYTF	TGTGTCAGCTGCGGGACGTACTATGGCTACACCTTC
TRBV12-3/TRBV12-4	-	TRBJ1-5	-	CASRPTPLGPQHF	TGTGCCAGCAGACCGACACCTTTGGGGCCCCAGCATTTT
TRBV28	-	TRBJ2-2	few	CASSSVDPGGELFF	TGTGCCAGCAGTTCCGTAGATCCTGGCGGGGAGCTGTTTTTT
TRBV14	-	TRBJ2-7	few	CASSPQNPREQYF	TGTGCCAGCAGCCCTCAGAACCCTCGCGAGCAGTACTTC
TRBV20-1	-	TRBJ1-1	-	CSARDTANTEAFF	TGCAGTGCTAGAGATACGGCAAACACTGAAGCTTTCTTT
TRBV4-2	TRBD2	TRBJ2-1	-	CASSQALTGTRLNEQFF	TGTGCCAGCAGCCAAGCCTTAACCGGGACTAGGCTAAATGAGCAGTTCTTC
TRBV27	-	TRBJ2-3	many	CASSYRGRGTDTQYF	TGTGCCAGCAGCTATCGGGGAAGGGGCACAGATACGCAGTATTTT
TRBV7-2	-	TRBJ1-1	many	CASSLGANTEAFF	TGTGCCAGCAGCTTAGGGGCGAACACTGAAGCTTTCTTT
TRBV6-2/TRBV6-3	-	TRBJ2-1	many	CASSYRGGGYYNEQFF	TGTGCCAGCAGTTACCGGGGAGGTGGCTACTACAATGAGCAGTTCTTC
TRBV5-1	-	TRBJ1-1	few	CASSLEPGVTEAFF	TGCGCCAGCAGCTTGGAACCGGGCGTCACTGAAGCTTTCTTT
TRBV27	-	TRBJ1-4	few	CASSLRGAHEKLFF	TGTGCCAGCAGTCTAAGGGGGGCGCATGAAAAACTGTTTTTT
TRBV28	TRBD2	TRBJ2-1	few	CASTTFSGVGEQFF	TGTGCCAGCACCACGTTTAGCGGGGTGGGTGAGCAGTTCTTC
TRBV15	-	TRBJ2-1	-	CATGPNNEQFF	TGTGCCACGGGACCGAACAATGAGCAGTTCTTC
TRBV4-1	-	TRBJ2-1	few	CASSHGAGPTGEQFF	TGCGCCAGCAGCCACGGAGCGGGTCCTACGGGTGAGCAGTTCTTC
TRBV20-1	TRBD2	TRBJ2-5	few	CSARKLAGLTVQETQYF	TGCAGTGCTAGGAAACTAGCGGGGCTTACGGTCCAAGAGACCCAGTACTTC
TRBV5-6	TRBD1	TRBJ2-1	few	CASSPGQNNEQFF	TGTGCCAGCAGTCCGGGACAGAACAATGAGCAGTTCTTC
TRBV7-2	-	TRBJ2-3	many	CASSLGLDTQYF	TGTGCCAGCAGCTTGGGGTTGGATACGCAGTATTTT
TRBV4-3	-	TRBJ2-1	-	CASSQGTRAIYNEQFF	TGCGCCAGCAGCCAAGGGACCAGGGCTATTTACAATGAGCAGTTCTTC
TRBV7-9	TRBD1	TRBJ2-7	many	CASSSTDRRTYEQYF	TGTGCCAGCAGCTCCACGGACAGGAGAACCTACGAGCAGTACTTC
TRBV7-2	TRBD2	TRBJ2-3	many	CASSHRPGGRGWDTQYF	TGTGCCAGCAGCCACCGTCCGGGGGGGCGGGGTTGGGATACGCAGTATTTT
TRBV4-1	TRBD1	TRBJ2-2	-	CASSSTRTGQAGELFF	TGCGCCAGCAGCTCCACCCGGACAGGGCAAGCCGGGGAGCTGTTTTTT
TRBV29-1	-	TRBJ1-2	few	CSVVGLRGYTF	TGCAGCGTTGTTGGGCTCCGGGGCTACACCTTC
TRBV4-1	-	TRBJ2-2	few	CASSQVSTGANTGELFF	TGCGCCAGCAGCCAAGTATCTACGGGGGCGAACACCGGGGAGCTGTTTTTT
TRBV6-2/TRBV6-3	-	TRBJ2-3	-	CASRGLWRGTDTQYF	TGTGCCAGCAGGGGGTTGTGGCGGGGCACAGATACGCAGTATTTT
TRBV29-1	-	TRBJ2-2	-	CSVTGEAGELFF	TGCAGCGTAACGGGGGAGGCCGGGGAGCTGTTTTTT
TRBV19	-	TRBJ1-1	few	CASRPGEWNTEAFF	TGTGCCAGTAGACCCGGCGAATGGAACACTGAAGCTTTCTTT
TRBV27	-	TRBJ2-5	-	CASSIFRTGTVHF	TGTGCCAGCAGTATCTTCCGGACGGGAACGGTGCACTTC
TRBV7-9	-	TRBJ2-7	many	CASSPPGGAPREQYF	TGTGCCAGCAGCCCGCCGGGCGGGGCTCCGCGCGAGCAGTACTTC
TRBV5-1	TRBD1	TRBJ2-2	few	CASSSKGDRGSTGELFF	TGCGCCAGCAGCTCGAAAGGGGACAGGGGAAGCACCGGGGAGCTGTTTTTT
TRBV7-2	-	TRBJ2-3	many	CASSPIGGRQQYF	TGTGCCAGCAGCCCGATAGGGGGGCGTCAGCAGTATTTT